A selection of T cell receptor beta chains follows, all from one sample in a study of blood T cell repertoires in COVID-19. Sequenced by immunoSEQ multiplex PCR; TCRdb stores in-frame clones only, minus some. The sample consists of some 50,000 clones, over 70% of them appearing once. Source material: peripheral blood. These receptors all stem from a human donor in a cohort sampled during active COVID-19. Each CDR3 is given with its conserved first and last residue. The D gene is left open where the match is weak.

J | V | D | DNA | CDR3
TRBJ2-5 | TRBV2 | . | TGTGCCAGCAGTGTTCGTAGTGAGACCCAGTACTTC | CASSVRSETQYF
TRBJ1-3 | TRBV5-6 | . | TGTGCCAGCAGCTTGGACAGAACCTCTGGAAACACCATATATTTT | CASSLDRTSGNTIYF
TRBJ1-4 | TRBV10-3 | . | TGTGCCATCAGTGGTCAGGGTGGTGAAAAACTGTTTTTT | CAISGQGGEKLFF
TRBJ2-7 | TRBV2 | . | TGTGCCAGCAGCCTAGACTACGAGCAGTACTTC | CASSLDYEQYF
TRBJ2-7 | TRBV7-2 | TRBD2 | TGTGCCAGCAGCCTATGGACTAGCGGGTACTACGAGCAGTACTTC | CASSLWTSGYYEQYF
TRBJ1-2 | TRBV9 | . | TGTGCCAGCAGCCCCGGGGACTTATTCCTTAACTATGGCTACACCTTC | CASSPGDLFLNYGYTF
TRBJ1-2 | TRBV4-1 | . | TGCGCCAGCAGCCAAGATTCTCCGGAGGTTTTGGGCTACACCTTC | CASSQDSPEVLGYTF
TRBJ1-5 | TRBV28 | . | TGTGCCAGCAGTTTTCAACAGACAGGAGCAGGGCAGCCCCAGCATTTT | CASSFQQTGAGQPQHF
TRBJ2-7 | TRBV2 | TRBD2 | TGTGCCAGCAGTGCGGGACTAGCGGGCCTCTCCTACGAGCAGTACTTC | CASSAGLAGLSYEQYF
TRBJ2-7 | TRBV11-2 | TRBD1 | TGTGCCAGCAGCTCCCTCGGACAGGACACCTACGAGCAGTACTTC | CASSSLGQDTYEQYF
TRBJ2-7 | TRBV5-1 | . | TGCGCCAGCAGCTTGGAGGGGAAAGGGGGTGAGCAGTACTTC | CASSLEGKGGEQYF
TRBJ2-7 | TRBV6-1 | TRBD2 | TGTGCCAGCAGTGAAGCCAGCGGGGGGGCCTACGAGCAGTACTTC | CASSEASGGAYEQYF
TRBJ2-7 | TRBV3-1/TRBV3-2 | TRBD1 | TGTGCCAGCAGCCCCCGGGACAGGGTTCTCTACGAGCAGTACTTC | CASSPRDRVLYEQYF
TRBJ1-4 | TRBV7-2 | TRBD1 | TGTGCCAGCAGCTTAAGGGACAGGGCTAATGAAAAACTGTTTTTT | CASSLRDRANEKLFF
TRBJ2-7 | TRBV9 | TRBD2 | TGTGCCAGCAGTCCTAGCGGGGGTTACGAGCAGTACTTC | CASSPSGGYEQYF
TRBJ2-1 | TRBV27 | TRBD2 | TGTGCCAGCAGTTTATACGGGAGGGCCCCTTCCTACAATGAGCAGTTCTTC | CASSLYGRAPSYNEQFF
TRBJ2-7 | TRBV28 | TRBD1 | TGTGCCAGCAGTTTGTGGGTGCGGGGGACAGGGGCAGGTTACGAGCAGTACTTC | CASSLWVRGTGAGYEQYF
TRBJ2-7 | TRBV20-1 | TRBD1 | TGCAGTGCTTGGACAGGGAGCGAGCAGTACTTC | CSAWTGSEQYF
TRBJ2-7 | TRBV27 | TRBD1 | TGTGCCAGCAAGGGGACAGGGGGCCCCTACGAGCAGTACTTC | CASKGTGGPYEQYF
TRBJ2-7 | TRBV15 | TRBD2 | TGTGCCACCAGCCCTCAGGGCGGGGGGTCCTTCGGGCAGTACTTC | CATSPQGGGSFGQYF
TRBJ1-4 | TRBV5-6 | TRBD1 | TGTGCCAGCAGCTTCTCGACAGGGGCATTGGAAAAACTGTTTTTT | CASSFSTGALEKLFF
TRBJ1-2 | TRBV4-2 | TRBD1 | TGTGCCAGCAGCCAAATAGGAGACAGGGGATTTCGTGGCTACACCTTC | CASSQIGDRGFRGYTF
TRBJ1-5 | TRBV7-8 | TRBD1 | TGTGCCAGCGTAAAAGGGGACAGGGGTGTCCAGCCCCAGCATTTT | CASVKGDRGVQPQHF
TRBJ2-5 | TRBV7-3 | . | TGTGCCAGCAGGTCCGCCAGAGCTAGCGCAGAGACCCAGTACTTC | CASRSARASAETQYF
TRBJ1-1 | TRBV2 | . | TGTGCCAGCAGGAAAAGCCCTGAAGCTTTCTTT | CASRKSPEAFF
TRBJ2-7 | TRBV5-1 | TRBD1 | TGCGCCAGCAGCCTAGATCCGGGACAGTTTTACGAGCAGTACTTC | CASSLDPGQFYEQYF